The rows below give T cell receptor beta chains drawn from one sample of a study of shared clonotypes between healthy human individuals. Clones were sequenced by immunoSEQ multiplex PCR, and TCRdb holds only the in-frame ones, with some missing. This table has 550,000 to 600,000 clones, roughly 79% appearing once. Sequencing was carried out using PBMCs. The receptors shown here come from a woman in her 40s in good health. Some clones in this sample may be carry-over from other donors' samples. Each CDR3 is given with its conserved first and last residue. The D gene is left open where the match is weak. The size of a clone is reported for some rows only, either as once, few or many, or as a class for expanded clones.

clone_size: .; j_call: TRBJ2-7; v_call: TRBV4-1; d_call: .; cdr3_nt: TGCGCCAGCAGCCAAGATGGCAGGGACGGCTCCTACGAGCAGTACTTC; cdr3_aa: CASSQDGRDGSYEQYF
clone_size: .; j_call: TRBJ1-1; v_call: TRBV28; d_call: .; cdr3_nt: TGTGCCAGCAGTCCGCACGACGGGAACACTGAAGCTTTCTTT; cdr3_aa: CASSPHDGNTEAFF
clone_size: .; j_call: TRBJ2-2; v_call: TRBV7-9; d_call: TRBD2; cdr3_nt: TGTGCCAGCAGCTCCCGACCAGCGGGAGTCCCCGGGGAGCTGTTTTTT; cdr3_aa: CASSSRPAGVPGELFF
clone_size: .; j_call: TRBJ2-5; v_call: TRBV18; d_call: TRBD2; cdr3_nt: TGTGCCAGCTCACCAGGGACTAGCGTAATCCAAGAGACCCAGTACTTC; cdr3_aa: CASSPGTSVIQETQYF
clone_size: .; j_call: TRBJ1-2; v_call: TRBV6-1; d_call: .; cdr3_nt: TGTGCCAGCAGTGGACATGTATATGGCTACACCTTC; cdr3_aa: CASSGHVYGYTF
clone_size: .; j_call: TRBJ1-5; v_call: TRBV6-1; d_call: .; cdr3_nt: TGTGCCAGCAGTGAACAGGGCTGGGGGCAGCCCCAGCATTTT; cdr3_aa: CASSEQGWGQPQHF
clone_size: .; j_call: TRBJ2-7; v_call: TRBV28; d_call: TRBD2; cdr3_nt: TGTGCCAGCAGTCCCTGGGGGGGGAGCCCTTACGAGCAGTACTTC; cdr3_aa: CASSPWGGSPYEQYF
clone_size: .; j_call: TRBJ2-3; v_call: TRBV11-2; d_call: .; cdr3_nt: TGTGCCAGCAGCCCAGATGCTGGGGGCTTCACAGATACGCAGTATTTT; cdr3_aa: CASSPDAGGFTDTQYF
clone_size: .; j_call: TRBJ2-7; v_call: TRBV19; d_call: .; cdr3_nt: TGTGCCAGTAGTATCCGGGAAAGCTCCTACGAGCAGTACTTC; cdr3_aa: CASSIRESSYEQYF
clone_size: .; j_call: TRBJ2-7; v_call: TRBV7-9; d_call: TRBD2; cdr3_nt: TGTGCCAGCAGCAACCCGGGACTAGCAGCGCAGTACTTC; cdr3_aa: CASSNPGLAAQYF
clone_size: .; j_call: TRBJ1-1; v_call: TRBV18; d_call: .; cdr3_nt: TGTGCCAGCTCACCCCGGGGAGGTCTGAACACTGAAGCTTTCTTT; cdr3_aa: CASSPRGGLNTEAFF
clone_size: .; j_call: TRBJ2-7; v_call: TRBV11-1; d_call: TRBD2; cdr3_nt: TGTGCCAGCAGCTTCCGAGGAGCGGGAGCGGACGAGCAGTACTTC; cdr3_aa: CASSFRGAGADEQYF
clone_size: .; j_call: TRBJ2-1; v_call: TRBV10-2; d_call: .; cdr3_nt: TGCGCCAGCAGTGAATTAGGTAGCTACAATGAGCAGTTCTTC; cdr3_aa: CASSELGSYNEQFF
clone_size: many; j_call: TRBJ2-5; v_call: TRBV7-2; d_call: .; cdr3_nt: TGTGCCAGCAGCTTAAATCCCCGGGAGACCCAGTACTTC; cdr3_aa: CASSLNPRETQYF
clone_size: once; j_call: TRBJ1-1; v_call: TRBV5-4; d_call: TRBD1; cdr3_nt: TGTGCCAGCAGCTTGACAGGGGGGCACCCTGAAGCTTTCTTT; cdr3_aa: CASSLTGGHPEAFF
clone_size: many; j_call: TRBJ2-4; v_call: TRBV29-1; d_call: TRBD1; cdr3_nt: TGCAGCGTTGAAGGGGACAGAAACATTCAGTACTTC; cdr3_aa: CSVEGDRNIQYF
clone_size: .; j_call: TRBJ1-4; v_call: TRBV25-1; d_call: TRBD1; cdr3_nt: TGTGCCAGCAGTGAACAGGGGGAGGTCAAACTGTTTTTT; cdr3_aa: CASSEQGEVKLFF
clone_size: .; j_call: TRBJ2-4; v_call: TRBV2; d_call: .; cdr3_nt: TGTGCCAGCAGTGTTACACTTGAAAACATTCAGTACTTC; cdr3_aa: CASSVTLENIQYF
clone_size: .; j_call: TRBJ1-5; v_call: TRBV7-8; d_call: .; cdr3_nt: TGTGCCAGCAGCTTAGGGGCCAGGGCCAATCAGCCCCAGCATTTT; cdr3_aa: CASSLGARANQPQHF
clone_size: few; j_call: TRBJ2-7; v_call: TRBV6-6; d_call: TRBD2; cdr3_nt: TGTGCCAGCAGCCCAAGTAGCGGGAGGGGAACCTACGAGCAGTACTTC; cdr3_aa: CASSPSSGRGTYEQYF
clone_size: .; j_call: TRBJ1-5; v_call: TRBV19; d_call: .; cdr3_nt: TGTGCCAGTAGTACCCATAGCAATCAGCCCCAGCATTTT; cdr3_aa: CASSTHSNQPQHF
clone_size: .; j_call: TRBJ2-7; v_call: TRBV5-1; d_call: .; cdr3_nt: TGCGCCAGCACCCTGGGGGGCAGCTACGAGCAGTACTTC; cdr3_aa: CASTLGGSYEQYF
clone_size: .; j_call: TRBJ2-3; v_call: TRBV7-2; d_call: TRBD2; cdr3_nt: TGTGCCAGCAGCTTAGACCAACTAGCGGGAGCGACAGATACGCAGTATTTT; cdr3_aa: CASSLDQLAGATDTQYF
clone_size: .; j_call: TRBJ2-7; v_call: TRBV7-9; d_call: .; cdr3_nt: TGTGCCAGCAGCTCCTGGGGGACACCCGGGGCCTACGAGCAGTACTTC; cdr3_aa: CASSSWGTPGAYEQYF
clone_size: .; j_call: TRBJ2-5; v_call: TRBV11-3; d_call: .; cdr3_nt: TGTGCCAGCAGCTTAGGCGGCGGTCAAAGGGGGACCCAGTACTTC; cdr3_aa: CASSLGGGQRGTQYF
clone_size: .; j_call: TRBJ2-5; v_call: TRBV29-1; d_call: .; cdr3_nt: TGCAGCGGGAGCCGGGACCTACGGAGCCAAGAGACCCAGTACTTC; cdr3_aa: CSGSRDLRSQETQYF
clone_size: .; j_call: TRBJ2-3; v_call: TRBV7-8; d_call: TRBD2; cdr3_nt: TGTGCCAGCAGCCAGGGGACTAGCGGAGAGAGCACAGATACGCAGTATTTT; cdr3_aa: CASSQGTSGESTDTQYF
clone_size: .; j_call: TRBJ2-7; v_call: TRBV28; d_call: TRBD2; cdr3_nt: TGTGCCAGCAGTTCCCCCGGAAGCGGGAGCTACGAGCAGTACTTC; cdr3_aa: CASSSPGSGSYEQYF
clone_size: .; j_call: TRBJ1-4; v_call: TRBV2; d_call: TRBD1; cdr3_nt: TGTGCCAGCAGTGTACAGGGGGCTGAAGAAAAACTGTTTTTT; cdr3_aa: CASSVQGAEEKLFF
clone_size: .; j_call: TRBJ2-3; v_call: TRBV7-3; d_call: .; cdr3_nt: TGTGCCAGCAGCTCCCCATCCCTCACAGATACGCAGTATTTT; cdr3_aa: CASSSPSLTDTQYF
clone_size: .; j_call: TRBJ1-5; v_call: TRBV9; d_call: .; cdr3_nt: TGTGCCAGCAGCGTACATAGCAATCAGCCCCAGCATTTT; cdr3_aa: CASSVHSNQPQHF
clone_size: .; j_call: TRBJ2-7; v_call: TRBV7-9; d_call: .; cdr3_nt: TGTGCCAGCAGCTTAGTTAGCAGTTCCTACGAGCAGTACTTC; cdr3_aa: CASSLVSSSYEQYF
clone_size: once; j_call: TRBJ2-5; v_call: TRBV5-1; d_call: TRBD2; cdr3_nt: TGCGCCAGCAGCCTACCGGGACTAGCGGGAGCGGAGACCCAGTACTTC; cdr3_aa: CASSLPGLAGAETQYF
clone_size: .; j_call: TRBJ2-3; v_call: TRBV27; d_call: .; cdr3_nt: TGTGCCAGCGGTGCCGGGGGCCAGTATTTT; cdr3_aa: CASGAGGQYF
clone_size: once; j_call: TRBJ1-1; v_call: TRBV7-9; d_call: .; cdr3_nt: TGTGCCAGCAGCTTAGCTCCGGGGGTCATGAACACTGAAGCTTTCTTT; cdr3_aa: CASSLAPGVMNTEAFF
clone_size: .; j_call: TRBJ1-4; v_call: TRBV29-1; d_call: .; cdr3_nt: TGCAGCGTTCTAGCTTTCCAGGGGGAAAAACTGTTTTTT; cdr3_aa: CSVLAFQGEKLFF
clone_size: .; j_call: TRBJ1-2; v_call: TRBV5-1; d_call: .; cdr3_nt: TGCGCCAGCAGCTTGAATCAGGGCTATAACTATGGCTACACCTTC; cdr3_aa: CASSLNQGYNYGYTF
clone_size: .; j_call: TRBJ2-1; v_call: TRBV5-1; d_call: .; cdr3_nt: TGCGCCAGCAGCTTTGTGGCTAGCGTTGACAATGAGCAGTTCTTC; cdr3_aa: CASSFVASVDNEQFF
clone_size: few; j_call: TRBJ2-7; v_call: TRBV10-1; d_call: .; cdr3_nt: TGCGCCAGCAGTGAGTCAACCTACGAGCAGTACTTC; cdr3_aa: CASSESTYEQYF
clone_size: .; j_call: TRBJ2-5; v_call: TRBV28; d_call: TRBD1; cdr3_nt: TGTGCCAGCATACTCCCGGGACAGGGTCTTTCGTACCAAGAGACCCAGTACTTC; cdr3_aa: CASILPGQGLSYQETQYF
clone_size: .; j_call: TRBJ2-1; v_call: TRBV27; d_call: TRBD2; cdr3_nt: TGTGCCAGCAGTTTATACGGCGGGAGCTCCTACAATGAGCAGTTCTTC; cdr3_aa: CASSLYGGSSYNEQFF
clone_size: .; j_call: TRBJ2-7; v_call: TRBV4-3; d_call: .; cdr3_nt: TGCGCCAGCAGCCAAGATCACGCACTAGGGTACGAGCAGTACTTC; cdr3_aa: CASSQDHALGYEQYF
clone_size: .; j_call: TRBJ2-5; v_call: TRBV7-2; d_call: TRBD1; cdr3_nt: TGTGCCAGCAGCCGACGGACAGGGGGCGCCCAGACCCAGTACTTC; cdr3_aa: CASSRRTGGAQTQYF
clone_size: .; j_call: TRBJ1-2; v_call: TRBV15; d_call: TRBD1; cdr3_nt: TGTGCCACCAGCTCGCCGGGACAGCAGCTTAATGGCTACACCTTC; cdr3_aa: CATSSPGQQLNGYTF
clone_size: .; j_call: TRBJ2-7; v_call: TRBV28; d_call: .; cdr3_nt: TGTGCCAGCAGCCCATCACTCGGTTTGGCCTACGAGCAGTACTTC; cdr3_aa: CASSPSLGLAYEQYF
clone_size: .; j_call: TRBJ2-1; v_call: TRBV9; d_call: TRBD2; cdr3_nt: TGTGCCAGCAGCGTAGCTCGACTAGCGGGAGGGTACAATGAGCAGTTCTTC; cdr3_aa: CASSVARLAGGYNEQFF
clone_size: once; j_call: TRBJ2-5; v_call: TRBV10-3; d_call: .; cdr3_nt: TGTGCCATCAGTGAGTCGCGCGGGCGAGAGACCCAGTACTTC; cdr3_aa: CAISESRGRETQYF
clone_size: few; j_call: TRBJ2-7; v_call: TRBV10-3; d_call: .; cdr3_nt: TGTGCCATCAGTGTTACGGGGGCCCACGAGCAGTACTTC; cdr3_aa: CAISVTGAHEQYF
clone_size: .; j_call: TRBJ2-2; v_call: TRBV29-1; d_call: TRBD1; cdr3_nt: TGCAGCGCTAGGACAGGGGTGAACACCGGGGAGCTGTTTTTT; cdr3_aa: CSARTGVNTGELFF